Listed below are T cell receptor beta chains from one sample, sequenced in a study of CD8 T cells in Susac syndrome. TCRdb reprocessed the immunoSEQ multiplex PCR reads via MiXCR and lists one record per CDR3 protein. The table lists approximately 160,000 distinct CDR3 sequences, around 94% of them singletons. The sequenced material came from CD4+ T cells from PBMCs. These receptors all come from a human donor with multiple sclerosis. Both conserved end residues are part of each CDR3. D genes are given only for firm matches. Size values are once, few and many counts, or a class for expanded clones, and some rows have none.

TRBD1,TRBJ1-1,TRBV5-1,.,CASSSRTGNTNTEAFF,TGCGCCAGCAGCTCTCGGACAGGGAATACGAACACTGAAGCTTTCTTT
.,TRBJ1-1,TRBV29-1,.,CSVSGANTEAFF,TGCAGCGTCTCAGGGGCGAACACTGAAGCTTTCTTT
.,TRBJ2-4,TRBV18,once,CASSPELGNIQYF,TGTGCCAGCTCACCAGAATTGGGAAACATTCAGTACTTC
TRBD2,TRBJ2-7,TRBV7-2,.,CASSLEATSGYEQYF,TGTGCCAGCAGCTTAGAGGCGACTAGCGGATACGAGCAGTACTTC
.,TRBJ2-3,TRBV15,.,CATSSMERGTQYF,TGTGCCACCAGCAGCATGGAACGAGGTACGCAGTATTTT
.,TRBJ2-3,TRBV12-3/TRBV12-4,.,CASTATGTDTQYF,TGTGCCAGCACCGCAACGGGCACAGATACGCAGTATTTT
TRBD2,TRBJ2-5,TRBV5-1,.,CASSWASGSETQYF,TGCGCCAGCAGCTGGGCTAGCGGGAGTGAGACCCAGTACTTC
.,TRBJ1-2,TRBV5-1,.,CASSPEGRRTNTF,TGCGCCAGCAGCCCCGAGGGACGACGGACAAACACCTTC
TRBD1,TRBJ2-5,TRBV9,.,CASSGADRRQETQYF,TGTGCCAGCAGCGGAGCGGACAGGAGGCAAGAGACCCAGTACTTC
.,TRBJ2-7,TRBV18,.,CASSPVGEGLFSGRYEQYF,TGTGCCAGCTCACCAGTAGGAGAGGGTCTTTTCTCGGGGCGTTACGAGCAGTACTTC
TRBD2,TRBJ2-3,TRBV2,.,CASSEVPGGSTDTQYF,TGTGCCAGCAGTGAGGTACCGGGAGGCAGCACAGATACGCAGTATTTT
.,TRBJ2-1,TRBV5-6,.,CASRAYNEQFF,TGTGCCAGCAGGGCCTACAATGAGCAGTTCTTC
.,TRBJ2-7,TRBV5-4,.,CASSLRRSDSYEQYF,TGTGCCAGCAGCTTAAGGCGGAGTGACTCCTACGAGCAGTACTTC
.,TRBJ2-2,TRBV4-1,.,CASSRMGVGELFF,TGCGCCAGCAGCCGAATGGGGGTCGGGGAGCTGTTTTTT
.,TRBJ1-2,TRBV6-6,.,CASSYSEANYGYTF,TGTGCCAGCAGTTACTCAGAAGCTAACTATGGCTACACCTTC
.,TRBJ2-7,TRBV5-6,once,CASSQYISYEQYF,TGTGCCAGCAGCCAGTACATTTCCTACGAGCAGTACTTC
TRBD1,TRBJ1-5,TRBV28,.,CASSLQGKINQPQHF,TGTGCCAGCAGTCTACAGGGGAAGATCAATCAGCCCCAGCATTTT
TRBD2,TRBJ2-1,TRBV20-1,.,CSARVPSGVNEQFF,TGCAGTGCTAGAGTCCCTAGCGGGGTCAATGAGCAGTTCTTC
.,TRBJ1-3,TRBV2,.,CASSADITGNTIYF,TGTGCCAGCAGTGCCGACATTACTGGAAACACCATATATTTT
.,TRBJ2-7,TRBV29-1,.,CSAEGLNSYEQYF,TGCAGCGCTGAAGGACTGAACTCCTACGAGCAGTACTTC
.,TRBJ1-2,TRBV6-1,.,CASLWKGNYGYTF,TGTGCCAGCTTATGGAAGGGGAACTATGGCTACACCTTC
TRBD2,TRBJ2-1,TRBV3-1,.,CASSRLAGDYNEQFF,TGTGCCAGCAGCCGACTAGCGGGGGATTACAATGAGCAGTTCTTC
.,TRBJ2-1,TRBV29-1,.,CSVERLRGPGYNEQFF,TGCAGCGTTGAAAGGCTCCGAGGGCCGGGGTACAATGAGCAGTTCTTC
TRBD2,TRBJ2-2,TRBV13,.,CASRRGGLTGELFF,TGTGCCAGTCGACGGGGGGGGTTAACCGGGGAGCTGTTTTTT
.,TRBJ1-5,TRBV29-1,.,CSVSYDPNQPQHF,TGCAGCGTTTCCTATGACCCCAATCAGCCCCAGCATTTT
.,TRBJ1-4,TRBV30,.,CAWSGTVREKLFF,TGTGCCTGGTCCGGGACCGTCCGTGAAAAACTGTTTTTT
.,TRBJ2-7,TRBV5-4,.,CASSQKVSSSYEQYF,TGTGCCAGCAGCCAGAAAGTCAGCAGCTCCTACGAGCAGTACTTC
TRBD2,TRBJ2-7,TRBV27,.,CASRLRATSDYEQYF,TGTGCCAGCAGACTTCGAGCGACTAGCGACTACGAGCAGTACTTC
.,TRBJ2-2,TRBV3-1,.,CASSQDRTGELFF,TGTGCCAGCAGCCAAGACCGGACCGGGGAGCTGTTTTTT
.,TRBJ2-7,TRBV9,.,CASSVRLSSYEQYF,TGTGCCAGCAGCGTAAGACTGTCCTCCTACGAGCAGTACTTC
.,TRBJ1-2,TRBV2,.,CASTGLRYGYTF,TGTGCCAGTACAGGTCTTCGGTATGGCTACACCTTC
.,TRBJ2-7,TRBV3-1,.,CASSQDWADYEQYF,TGTGCCAGCAGCCAAGATTGGGCGGACTACGAGCAGTACTTC
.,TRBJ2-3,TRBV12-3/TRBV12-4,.,CASSLGYGTPTDTQYF,TGTGCCAGCAGTTTAGGATACGGGACCCCCACAGATACGCAGTATTTT
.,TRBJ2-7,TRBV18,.,CASSRLKGPYEQYF,TGTGCCAGCTCACGACTCAAGGGACCCTACGAGCAGTACTTC
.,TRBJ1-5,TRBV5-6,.,CASSSDTNQPQHF,TGTGCCAGCAGCTCAGACACTAATCAGCCCCAGCATTTT
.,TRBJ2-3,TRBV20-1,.,CSVPRQNTQYF,TGCAGTGTCCCCAGACAAAATACGCAGTATTTT
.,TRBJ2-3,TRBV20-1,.,CSARGPTRGPGSDTQYF,TGCAGTGCTAGAGGGCCCACCCGAGGGCCGGGATCAGATACGCAGTATTTT
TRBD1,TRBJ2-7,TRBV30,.,CAWSALGQAEHYEQYF,TGTGCCTGGAGTGCCCTTGGACAGGCGGAACATTACGAGCAGTACTTC
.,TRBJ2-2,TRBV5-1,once,CASSLVARGAGELFF,TGCGCCAGCAGCTTGGTGGCCCGCGGGGCCGGGGAGCTGTTTTTT
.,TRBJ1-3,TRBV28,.,CASSPNLHYSGNTIYF,TGTGCCAGCAGCCCGAACCTTCACTACTCTGGAAACACCATATATTTT
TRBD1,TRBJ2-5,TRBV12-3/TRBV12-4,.,CASSLSWTGQETQYF,TGTGCCAGCAGTTTATCTTGGACAGGACAAGAGACCCAGTACTTC
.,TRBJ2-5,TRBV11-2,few,CASSLEHGQSQYF,TGTGCCAGCAGCTTAGAGCACGGCCAGTCCCAGTACTTC
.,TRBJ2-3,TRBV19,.,CASSMFRDTQYF,TGTGCCAGTAGTATGTTCAGGGATACGCAGTATTTT
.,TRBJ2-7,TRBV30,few,CAWSTGNEQYF,TGTGCCTGGAGTACCGGGAACGAGCAGTACTTC
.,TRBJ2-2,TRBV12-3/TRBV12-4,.,CASSLAFPRWLALNTGELFF,TGTGCCAGCAGTTTAGCGTTTCCCCGGTGGTTGGCATTAAACACCGGGGAGCTGTTTTTT
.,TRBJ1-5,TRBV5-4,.,CASSLGGQDQPQHF,TGTGCCAGCAGCTTGGGTGGGCAGGACCAGCCCCAGCATTTT
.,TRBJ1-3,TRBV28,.,CASSTPAFGGRFLNTIYF,TGTGCCAGCAGTACCCCAGCCTTTGGGGGGCGCTTCCTCAACACCATATATTTT
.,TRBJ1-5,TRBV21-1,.,CASSKAGQGYNQPQHF,TGTGCCAGCAGCAAAGCGGGGCAGGGATACAATCAGCCCCAGCATTTT
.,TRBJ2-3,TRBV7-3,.,CASSSPKDTQYF,TGTGCCAGCAGCTCCCCGAAAGATACGCAGTATTTT
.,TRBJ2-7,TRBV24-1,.,CATSDCPARVTGSYEQYF,TGTGCCACCAGTGATTGCCCTGCTCGTGTGACAGGAAGCTACGAGCAGTACTTC
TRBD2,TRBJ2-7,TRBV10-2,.,CASRGGLAFSYEQYF,TGCGCCAGCAGGGGGGGACTAGCCTTCTCCTACGAGCAGTACTTC